The 11 T cell receptor beta chains listed next were all sequenced from one sample in a study of shared T cell receptors in the human thymus. Clones were read by immunoSEQ multiplex PCR, and TCRdb kept only the in-frame ones, dropping some. The top ten hold more than 0.008% of the sample, which has 600,000 to 900,000 clones, approximately 85% seen once. The same specimen was also included in a second study, on human thymus T cells.

Material for sequencing was thymocytes. These receptors were collected from a girl younger than two with a congenital heart defect.

The chain has TRBV7-4 and TRBJ2-5; D might be TRBD2 (7 bases). CDR1 SGHVT and CDR2 SQSDAQ come from the germline V gene. V lost 1 base and J lost 2, with 23 bases in between. This CDR3 has 19 amino acids. The CDR3 DNA is TGTGCCAGCAGCTTAGATCACGGGGGGCGCATTACGGATCAAGAGACCCAGTACTTC. It encodes CASSLDHGGRITDQETQYF.

This clone was recorded once. The CDR3 DNA reads TGTGCCAGCAGTTCTCATTGGGGGGGTAACTATGGCTACACCTTC. Protein: CASSSHWGGNYGYTF. The chain has TRBV6-5 and TRBJ1-2; tentatively, D is TRBD1 (5 bases). Trimming cost V 4 bases and J 1 base, with 13 bases left between them. This CDR3 has 15 residues. CDR1 is MNHEY, CDR2 SVGAGI, per germline.

This rearrangement joins TRBV6-5 to TRBJ2-1; no firm D call. The CDR3 extends over 14 amino acids. V was clipped by 0 bases and J by 3 bases, with 6 bases between them. The germline gives CDR1 MNHEY, CDR2 SVGAGI. CDR3 sequence: CASSYSRHYNEQFF. The CDR3 nucleotides read TGTGCCAGCAGTTACTCGAGACACTACAATGAGCAGTTCTTC.

The J gene is TRBJ1-2, the V gene TRBV27; D uncertain. With 2 bases removed from V and 1 base from J, the gap between germline ends came to 20 bases. Germline V lookup: CDR1 MNHEY, CDR2 SMNVEV (reference sequence). The CDR3 covers 18 residues. CDR3 region: CASSLRPHRGPHNYGYTF. CDR3 DNA: TGTGCCAGCAGTTTACGGCCTCACCGCGGTCCTCATAACTATGGCTACACCTTC.

The genes are TRBV10-1 and TRBJ2-2; no reliable D call. The CDR3 runs 13 residues. Between the trimmed V and J ends, which lost 0 bases and 6 bases, there was a span of 5 bases. Looked up from germline, CDR1 is WNHNN and CDR2 is SYGVQD (reference sequence). The CDR3 protein is CASSESCAGELFF. In DNA, the CDR3 is TGCGCCAGCAGTGAGTCTTGCGCCGGGGAGCTGTTTTTT.

This rearrangement joins TRBV11-2 to TRBJ2-3, with TRBD2 matching over 12 bases. The CDR3 is made up of 15 amino acids. V gave up 2 bases and J gave up 7 bases; unmatched junction bases: 4. Per the germline V gene, CDR1 is SGHAT and CDR2 is FQNNGV. CDR3 sequence reads: CASSLLAGGKHTQYF. CDR3 DNA sequence: TGTGCCAGCAGCTTACTAGCGGGGGGGAAACATACGCAGTATTTT. Complete variable domain (other parts from reference TRBV11-2 and TRBJ2-3): EAGVAQSPRYKIIEKRQSVAFWCNPISGHATLYWYQQILGQGPKLLIQFQNNGVVDDSQLPKDRFSAERLKGVDSTLKIQPAKLEDSAVYLCASSLLAGGKHTQYFGPGTRLTVL.

This clone was detected only once. The chain joins TRBV5-8 to TRBJ1-2, with TRBD1 as a possible D gene (5 bases). CDR1 and CDR2 (germline): SGHTS, YDEGEE. The CDR3 runs to 16 residues. V was clipped by 3 bases and J by 4 bases, with 19 bases between them. The CDR3 sequence is CASSYHPGNALYGYTF. DNA of the CDR3: TGTGCCAGCAGCTACCACCCAGGGAACGCCCTCTATGGCTACACCTTC. Full variable domain (rest looked up from reference TRBV5-8 and TRBJ1-2): EAGVTQSPTHLIKTRGQQATLRCSPISGHTSVYWYQQALGLGLQFLLWYDEGEERNRGNFPPRFSGRQFPNYSSELNVNALELEDSALYLCASSYHPGNALYGYTFGSGTRLTVV.

This clone has only one observation. The V call is TRBV9, the J call TRBJ1-2; maybe TRBD1 (5 bases). Germline V CDR1 and CDR2: SGDLS, YYNGEE. The CDR3 totals 15 residues. V lost 3 bases and J lost 4, with 16 bases in between. CDR3: CASSAGLQLVYGYTF. The CDR3 bases are TGTGCCAGCAGCGCGGGACTGCAACTGGTCTATGGCTACACCTTC.

This chain connects TRBV5-1 to TRBJ2-3; 12 bases align to TRBD2. From germline, CDR1 is SGHRS and CDR2 YFSETQ. V lost 4 bases and J lost 1; bases outside the gene matches: 10. The CDR3 contains 18 residues. The DNA of the CDR3 is TGCGCCAGCAGCACCACTAAGAGGACTAGCGGGGGCACAGATACGCAGTATTTT. Amino acids: CASSTTKRTSGGTDTQYF.

The V and J genes are TRBV7-7 and TRBJ2-1; perhaps TRBD1 as D (6 bases). This CDR3 is built from 16 residues. CDR1 and CDR2 from the germline V gene are SSHAT and FNYEAQ (reference sequence). Trimming stripped 1 base from V and 4 bases from J, with 14 bases between. The chain's CDR3 is CASSLVWQGKYNEQFF. In DNA form, the CDR3 reads TGTGCCAGCAGCTTAGTATGGCAGGGGAAATACAATGAGCAGTTCTTC. Based on the CDR3 plus reference TRBV7-7 and TRBJ2-1, the full variable domain is GAGVSQSPRYKVTKRGQDVTLRCDPISSHATLYWYQQALGQGPEFLTYFNYEAQPDKSGLPSDRFSAERPEGSISTLTIQRTEQRDSAMYRCASSLVWQGKYNEQFFGPGTRLTVL.

The V gene is TRBV7-2, the J gene TRBJ1-2; the match to TRBD1 covers 12 bases. The length of the CDR3 is 15 residues. In germline, CDR1 is SGHTA, CDR2 FQGNSA. Unmatched junction bases numbered 6, after V lost 4 bases and J lost 6 bases. CDR3 region: CASSSWDRGRDGYTF. As DNA, the CDR3 is TGTGCCAGCAGCTCGTGGGACAGGGGGCGGGATGGCTACACCTTC.